Each of the 22 T cell receptor beta chains below was sequenced from the same sample in a study of read filtering for tumor transcriptome and immune sequencing. This library used approximately 0.4 ug RNA and molecular barcoded adaptors spanning alpha/delta and beta/gamma chains. MiXCR, run by TCRdb on the reads, gives a single entry per CDR3 protein. Here the sample spans 50,000 or so distinct CDR3 sequences, 15% to 20% being singletons. Sequenced sample: a population of CD138-negative cells sorted from bone marrow. These receptors were taken from a donor aged 40 or over with multiple myeloma.

V usage is TRBV4-2 and J usage is TRBJ2-4, with no clear D. Trimming took off 1 base at V and 2 bases at J, with 9 bases between the two ends. CDR3 size: 15 residues. Looked up from germline, CDR1 is LGHNA and CDR2 is YNFKEQ. CDR3 in amino acids: CASSQVDGPKNIQYF. For the CDR3, the DNA is TGTGCCAGCAGCCAAGTCGACGGTCCCAAAAACATTCAGTACTTC.

This clonotype appeared a few times. J is TRBJ2-1 and V is TRBV10-3; D unresolved. The CDR3 sequence is 11 residues long. V lost 1 base to trimming and J lost 9 bases, with 4 bases between them. Germline CDR1 reads ENHRY; CDR2 reads SYGVKD. CDR3 in DNA: TGTGCCATCAGTGAGTACGGTGAGCAGTTCTTC. Encoded protein: CAISEYGEQFF.

This clonotype came up a few times. V usage is TRBV6-5 and J usage is TRBJ2-1, with 7 bases that match TRBD2. Germline-derived CDR1 and CDR2 are MNHEY and SVGAGI. V lost 7 bases, J lost 7 bases, and 10 bases stayed unmatched. The CDR3 length is 14 residues. The CDR3 sequence: CASIPRGGENEQFF. CDR3 bases: TGTGCCAGCATCCCCCGTGGGGGGGAGAATGAGCAGTTCTTC.

This clonotype was counted at least ten times. V is TRBV2 and J is TRBJ2-7; TRBD2 agrees at 8 bases. Germline V gene sequence: CDR1 SNHLY, CDR2 FYNNEI. Unmatched junction bases numbered 14, after V lost 7 bases and J lost 6 bases. This CDR3 spans 15 amino acids. In nucleotides, the CDR3 is TGTGCCAGCAAGCCCGGTCGGCCCGGGGGGGCCGAGCAGTACTTC. Amino acids: CASKPGRPGGAEQYF.

This clonotype appeared many times. The chain carries TRBV6-5 and TRBJ2-7, with 9 nucleotides matching TRBD1. Germline V gene sequence: CDR1 MNHEY, CDR2 SVGAGI. V gave up 7 bases and J gave up 2 bases; unmatched junction bases: 12. The CDR3 is made up of 16 amino acids. CDR3 in amino acids: CASKKQGAGNTYEQYF. The CDR3 region has the DNA TGTGCCAGCAAAAAACAGGGGGCAGGGAACACCTACGAGCAGTACTTC.

This clonotype appeared many times. The CDR3 is CASSPESTGELFF. CDR3 sequence (DNA): TGTGCCAGCAGCCCTGAGAGCACCGGGGAGCTGTTTTTT. The V and J genes are TRBV5-4 and TRBJ2-2; D is unclear. Trimming left V 4 bases short and J 4 bases short, with 8 bases between. The germline V gene encodes CDR1 SGHNT and CDR2 YYREEE (reference sequence). The CDR3 has 13 amino acids.

Concerning this clonotype itself: This sequence may be a read error, since a much larger clone differs from it by one base. The CDR3 DNA follows: TGTGCCTGGAGTGGGGGGCCACAAGGGGTCCTTACTGAAGCTTTCTTT. This gives the protein CAWSGGPQGVLTEAFF. The rearrangement links TRBV30 to TRBJ1-1; the D gene is possibly TRBD1 (6 bases). V was clipped by 1 base and J by 5 bases, with 20 bases between them. CDR3 length equals 16 residues. CDR1 GTSNPN and CDR2 SVGIG come from the germline V gene (reference sequence).

This clonotype was picked up many times. The chain's CDR3 is CASNRLAGVNEQFF. In DNA, the CDR3 is TGTGCCAGCAACCGACTAGCGGGAGTCAATGAGCAGTTCTTC. The chain links TRBV14 to TRBJ2-1, with 12 bases lining up with TRBD2. CDR1 and CDR2 from the germline V gene are SGHDN and FVKESK. This CDR3 is built from 14 residues. V trimming: 7 bases; J trimming: 6 bases; junction bases outside the gene matches: 4.

This clonotype occurred many times. V is TRBV5-1 and J is TRBJ2-1; TRBD1 is a possible D gene (6 bases). V was cut by 0 bases and J by 0 bases, with 13 bases left in between. CDR3 length: 17 amino acids. Germline V gene data show CDR1 as SGHRS and CDR2 as YFSETQ. The CDR3 DNA reads TGCGCCAGCAGCTTGGTAAGGGGGAAAGCCTCCTACAATGAGCAGTTCTTC. Its protein is CASSLVRGKASYNEQFF.

As to this clonotype: Relative to the germline gene, one junction end is altered; a read error may explain this. The CDR3 region is CASSLGAGAGANVLAF. The CDR3 DNA is TGTGCCAGCAGTTTAGGTGCGGGAGCCGGGGCCAACGTCCTGGCTTTC. V is TRBV27 and J is TRBJ2-6; 7 bases match TRBD2. This CDR3 has 16 residues. Germline-derived CDR1 and CDR2 are MNHEY and SMNVEV (reference sequence).

In the case of this clonotype: A much larger clone lies a single base off, so this may be a read error. This likely comes from a read error, as the CDR3 has no conserved phenylalanine or tryptophan at its end. The chain joins TRBV19 to TRBJ2-2; D uncertain. V lost 7 bases and J lost 1, with 10 bases in between. The CDR3 is 14 residues long. Germline V gives CDR1 LNHDA, CDR2 SQIVND (reference sequence). In DNA form, the CDR3 reads TGTGCCAGTAAAAACAGAAAGAACACCGGGGAGCTGTTTCTT. Translating it yields CASKNRKNTGELFL.

The table lists this clonotype with a few counts. The chain's CDR3 is CATGTAGANVLTF. CDR3 DNA sequence: TGCGCCACCGGGACAGCTGGGGCCAACGTCCTGACTTTC. This chain connects TRBV5-1 to TRBJ2-6; 7 bases are a match to TRBD1. Germline CDR1 and CDR2: SGHRS and YFSETQ. V lost 9 bases, J lost 2 bases, and 2 bases stayed unmatched. The CDR3 runs 13 residues.

CDR3 amino acids: CASSIQGSGYTF. The CDR3 bases are TGTGCCAGTAGTATACAGGGGTCCGGCTACACCTTC. V and J are TRBV19 and TRBJ1-2; TRBD1 might be the D (6 bases). V lost 2 bases and J lost 8, with 9 bases in between. CDR1 and CDR2 from the germline V gene are LNHDA and SQIVND (reference sequence). There are 12 residues in the CDR3.

This clonotype was seen repeatedly, ten times or more. The V gene is TRBV6-6, the J gene TRBJ1-5; 7 nucleotides match TRBD1. The CDR3 sequence is 15 residues long. The germline V gene encodes CDR1 MNHNY and CDR2 SVGAGI (reference sequence). J lost 5 bases, V lost 5 bases, and 9 bases had no gene match. This CDR3 reads CASSPGGGRYQPQHF. CDR3 DNA sequence: TGTGCCAGCAGTCCGGGAGGGGGCCGGTATCAGCCCCAGCATTTT.

This sequence joins TRBV20-1 and TRBJ2-1, with 9 bases identical to TRBD2. This CDR3 comprises 14 residues. CDR1 DFQATT and CDR2 SNEGSKA come from the germline V gene (reference sequence). The CDR3 nucleotides read TGCAGGGCAATAGCGGGAGTATCCTACAATGAGCAGTTCTTC. It translates to CRAIAGVSYNEQFF.

The chain is built from TRBV7-2 and TRBJ1-1, with D uncertain. Germline V gene data show CDR1 as SGHTA and CDR2 as FQGNSA. Trimming took 1 base from V and 3 from J, leaving 6 bases between them. This CDR3 has 13 residues. CDR3 nucleotides: TGTGCCAGCAGCTTAGGTCTTGACACTGAAGCTTTCTTT. It codes for CASSLGLDTEAFF. The full variable domain, in which reference TRBV7-2 and TRBJ1-1 provide the parts outside the CDR3, is GAGVSQSPSNKVTEKGKDVELRCDPISGHTALYWYRQSLGQGLEFLIYFQGNSAPDKSGLPSDRFSAERTGGSVSTLTIQRTQQEDSAVYLCASSLGLDTEAFFGQGTRLTVV.

This clonotype was picked up many times. The chain uses TRBV7-2 and TRBJ2-5, with 9 nucleotides matching TRBD2. CDR3 length: 16 residues. V shed 2 bases and J 5 bases; nucleotides not matched to a gene: 9. The germline gives CDR1 SGHTA, CDR2 FQGNSA. CDR3 residues: CASSLYLEREAETQYF. In nucleotides, the CDR3 is TGTGCCAGCAGCTTATATCTCGAGCGGGAGGCGGAGACCCAGTACTTC. Combining the CDR3 with reference TRBV7-2 and TRBJ2-5 gives the whole variable domain GAGVSQSPSNKVTEKGKDVELRCDPISGHTALYWYRQSLGQGLEFLIYFQGNSAPDKSGLPSDRFSAERTGGSVSTLTIQRTQQEDSAVYLCASSLYLEREAETQYFGPGTRLLVL.

V is TRBV5-1 and J is TRBJ2-3; 7 bases match TRBD2. CDR3 length equals 16 residues. V was pared by 2 bases and J by 4 bases, with 10 bases of the junction left unmatched. Germline CDR1 reads SGHRS; CDR2 reads YFSETQ. CDR3 residues: CASSLAGGSIADTQYF. In nucleotides, the CDR3 is TGCGCCAGCAGCTTAGCTGGCGGGAGTATTGCAGATACGCAGTATTTT.

This clonotype was recorded many times. The rearrangement joins TRBV7-9 to TRBJ1-1; D might be TRBD1 (6 bases). The germline gives CDR1 SEHNR, CDR2 FQNEAQ (reference sequence). This CDR3 is built from 13 residues. V was clipped by 4 bases and J by 3 bases, with 9 bases between them. CDR3 loop: CASSSQGYTEAFF. The CDR3 DNA reads TGTGCCAGCAGCTCGCAGGGGTACACTGAAGCTTTCTTT.

The sample holds many counts of this clonotype. This sequence joins TRBV13 and TRBJ2-7; 7 nucleotides agree with TRBD1. Germline V gene sequence: CDR1 PRHDT, CDR2 FYEKMQ (reference sequence). The CDR3 runs to 14 residues. Trimming removed 4 bases from V and 1 base from J; junction bases left unmatched: 4. The CDR3 here is CASSYGQASYEQYF. Here the CDR3 DNA reads TGTGCCAGCAGCTATGGACAGGCGTCCTACGAGCAGTACTTC.

This clonotype was recorded a few times. This sequence joins TRBV18 and TRBJ1-4; D unresolved. Trimming took off 6 bases at V and 12 bases at J, with 14 bases between the two ends. This CDR3 has 12 residues. Per germline, CDR1 KGHSH and CDR2 LQKENI. The DNA of the CDR3 is TGTGCCAGCTCTCCAGAGGGCGACGAACTGTTTTTT. Protein: CASSPEGDELFF.

This clonotype occurred once. A much larger clone differs from this one at a single base, so this may be a read error. The V and J genes are TRBV5-1 and TRBJ2-7, with a tentative D call TRBD1 (6 bases). The CDR3 is made up of 14 amino acids. The germline gives CDR1 SGHRS, CDR2 YFSETQ. In DNA, the CDR3 is TGCGCCAGCAGCTTCACCGGGACATCCTACGAGCGGTACTTC. As protein: CASSFTGTSYERYF.